This T cell receptor (beta chain) appears in the sequencing data of a study of blood T cell repertoires in COVID-19. CDR1 and CDR2 from the germline V gene are MNHEY and SVGEGT. V was cut by 2 bases and J by 0 bases, with 11 bases left in between. CDR3 length: 15 residues. TCRdb's copy holds only in-frame clones and misses some; the assay was immunoSEQ multiplex PCR. The top ten hold less than 9.5% of the sample, which has hundreds of thousands of clones, approximately 89% seen once. The specimen sequenced was peripheral blood. This TCR derives from a woman in her forties or fifties who had recovered from COVID-19. The chain uses TRBV6-2 or TRBV6-3 and TRBJ2-7; tentatively, D is TRBD2 (5 bases). CDR3 protein: CASSYEAGSSYEQYF. The CDR3 nucleotides read TGTGCCAGCAGTTACGAGGCGGGCAGCTCCTACGAGCAGTACTTC.